These 28 T cell receptor beta chains were all obtained from the same sample, sequenced in a study of blood T cell repertoires in COVID-19. Sequencing was performed with immunoSEQ multiplex PCR; in TCRdb, only in-frame clones are kept and a portion is missing. The repertoire consists of some 130,000 clones, with around nine tenths occurring once and the leading ten covering roughly 2.1%. Sequencing input: peripheral blood. These receptors were obtained from a man in his 70s with active COVID-19.

The chain links TRBV20-1 to TRBJ2-3, with TRBD2 matching over 8 bases. Per the germline V gene, CDR1 is DFQATT and CDR2 is SNEGSKA (reference sequence). The CDR3 totals 15 residues. The trim removed 3 bases at V and 4 bases at J, leaving 9 bases unmatched. CDR3 region: CSASSGGRSSDTQYF. CDR3 sequence (DNA): TGCAGTGCTAGTTCAGGCGGGAGGAGCTCAGATACGCAGTATTTT.

The CDR3 loop reads CASSPRSTRLYNEQFF. CDR3 sequence (DNA): TGTGCCAGCAGTCCACGGTCGACACGTCTCTACAATGAGCAGTTCTTC. The chain links TRBV28 to TRBJ2-1; D is uncertain. This CDR3 has 16 residues. The germline gives CDR1 MDHEN, CDR2 SYDVKM. V was trimmed by 5 bases and J by 3 bases, leaving 17 bases between them.

Here the CDR3 reads CASSPAPGQTFYGYTF. The CDR3 DNA follows: TGCGCCAGCAGTCCCGCTCCGGGACAGACCTTCTATGGCTACACCTTC. The J gene is TRBJ1-2, the V gene TRBV5-1, with 7 bases fitting TRBD1. With V trimmed by 5 bases and J by 4 bases, 14 bases remained unmatched. The length of the CDR3 is 16 residues. The germline gives CDR1 SGHRS, CDR2 YFSETQ. The variable domain in full, completed from reference TRBV5-1 and TRBJ1-2, reads KAGVTQTPRYLIKTRGQQVTLSCSPISGHRSVSWYQQTPGQGLQFLFEYFSETQRNKGNFPGRFSGRQFSNSRSEMNVSTLELGDSALYLCASSPAPGQTFYGYTFGSGTRLTVV.

The chain carries TRBV7-8 and TRBJ2-7, with 8 bases matching TRBD2. V lost 5 bases and J lost 6; bases outside the gene matches: 9. There are 14 residues in the CDR3. Germline CDR1 reads SGHVS; CDR2 reads FQNEAQ. The CDR3 region is CASSPSSGRGEQYF. DNA for the CDR3: TGTGCCAGCAGCCCGTCTAGCGGGCGGGGCGAGCAGTACTTC.

The CDR3 is CASSPQFTAGHLGNEKLFF. Here the CDR3 DNA reads TGTGCCAGCTCACCACAATTCACCGCGGGCCATCTCGGGAATGAAAAACTGTTTTTT. The rearrangement uses TRBV18 and TRBJ1-4, with D unresolved. V was pared by 1 base and J by 5 bases, with 23 bases between. There are 19 residues in the CDR3. Germline V gene lookup returns CDR1 KGHSH and CDR2 LQKENI.

This chain joins TRBV19 and TRBJ2-1; 7 bases are a match to TRBD2. CDR3 length: 12 amino acids. Losses at the gene ends were 7 bases for V and 9 bases for J; bases not matched to a gene: 6. Germline V gene lookup returns CDR1 LNHDA and CDR2 SQIVND (reference sequence). The CDR3 reads CASTEWGGEQFF. CDR3 DNA: TGTGCCAGTACCGAGTGGGGGGGTGAGCAGTTCTTC.

About this clone: The junction differs from germline at one of its ends, possibly a read error. V gene TRBV18 combines with J gene TRBJ2-3; 9 bases align to TRBD2. This CDR3 comprises 15 residues. Germline V gene data show CDR1 as KGHSH and CDR2 as LQKENI. CDR3 protein: CASSPLAGGTDTQYF. The CDR3 DNA reads as TGTGCCAGCTCCCCACTAGCGGGCGGCACAGATACGCAGTATTTT.

The chain is built from TRBV2 and TRBJ2-7; 12 nucleotides line up with TRBD2. Germline V gene sequence: CDR1 SNHLY, CDR2 FYNNEI. The CDR3 sequence is 15 residues long. The V segment lost 6 bases and the J segment 7 bases; nucleotides outside the gene matches: 10. CDR3 loop: CASSLTSGSVGEQYF. The CDR3 DNA reads TGTGCCAGCAGCCTGACTAGCGGGAGCGTGGGGGAGCAGTACTTC.

The genes are TRBV5-1 and TRBJ2-7, with a possible D match to TRBD2 (5 bases). CDR1 and CDR2 from the germline V gene are SGHRS and YFSETQ. V gave up 7 bases and J gave up 3 bases, with 11 bases separating them. The CDR3 runs 12 residues. The CDR3: CASRGSGYEQYF. For the CDR3, the DNA is TGCGCCAGCCGAGGGTCGGGCTACGAGCAGTACTTC.

This clone was recorded only once. The chain links TRBV6-5 to TRBJ1-2; 9 bases are shared with TRBD1. V gave up 6 bases and J gave up 2 bases; unmatched junction bases: 4. The V gene's germline CDR1 is MNHEY and CDR2 SVGAGI. The CDR3 has 14 amino acids. The CDR3 sequence is CASRRGQGNYGYTF. The CDR3 nucleotides are TGTGCCAGCAGAAGGGGACAGGGAAACTATGGCTACACCTTC.

The chain couples TRBV5-1 to TRBJ2-3; perhaps TRBD1 as D (5 bases). CDR1 and CDR2 from the germline V gene are SGHRS and YFSETQ. The CDR3 runs to 15 residues. Trimming removed 0 bases at V and 0 bases at J, with 8 bases between. CDR3 sequence reads: CASSLEGFSTDTQYF. Written as DNA, the CDR3 is TGCGCCAGCAGCTTGGAGGGGTTTAGCACAGATACGCAGTATTTT.

V gene TRBV18 combines with J gene TRBJ2-7; 11 bases agree with TRBD2. The V gene's germline CDR1 is KGHSH and CDR2 LQKENI. With 4 bases clipped from V and 3 bases from J, the junction kept 8 bases outside the gene matches. The CDR3 runs 16 residues. The CDR3 is CASSLPSSGRHYEQYF. DNA of the CDR3: TGTGCCAGCTCACTTCCTTCTAGCGGGAGGCACTACGAGCAGTACTTC.

The V gene is TRBV13, the J gene TRBJ1-1; D ambiguous. Between the trimmed V and J ends, which lost 1 base and 0 bases, there was a span of 9 bases. This CDR3 has 15 residues. CDR1 is PRHDT and CDR2 is FYEKMQ in the germline V gene (reference sequence). CDR3 protein: CASSLEQSLNTEAFF. The DNA for the CDR3 is TGTGCCAGCAGCTTAGAACAGTCTTTGAACACTGAAGCTTTCTTT.

The chain is built from TRBV30 and TRBJ2-7; D is uncertain. The CDR3 length is 13 residues. V was trimmed by 3 bases and J by 3 bases, leaving 12 bases between them. Germline V CDR1 and CDR2: GTSNPN, SVGIG (reference sequence). The CDR3 loop reads CAWSGSEYYEQYF. The CDR3 nucleotides are TGTGCCTGGAGCGGCAGCGAGTACTACGAGCAGTACTTC.

This clone occurred a few times. This rearrangement joins TRBV19 to TRBJ2-3, with TRBD2 identical over 8 bases. There are 15 residues in the CDR3. V lost 5 bases and J lost 1; bases outside the gene matches: 5. Germline assignment: CDR1 LNHDA and CDR2 SQIVND (reference sequence). CDR3 sequence (DNA): TGTGCCAGTAGTTCCGGGGGGGGCCGCACAGATACGCAGTATTTT. As protein: CASSSGGGRTDTQYF.

This clone has a single count. The V call is TRBV28, the J call TRBJ1-5; no firm D call. The CDR3 spans 13 residues. From germline, CDR1 is MDHEN and CDR2 SYDVKM. Trimming removed 3 bases from V and 9 bases from J, with 12 bases in between. CDR3 nucleotides: TGTGCCAGCAGTTTGGGGAGGGCAGGGCCCCAGCATTTT. Its translation: CASSLGRAGPQHF.

The rearrangement uses TRBV29-1 and TRBJ2-1, with D perhaps matching TRBD2 (6 bases). The V and J ends lost 5 bases and 3 bases respectively, with 17 bases between them. The CDR3 runs to 15 residues. Germline V gene sequence: CDR1 SQVTM, CDR2 ANQGSEA. The chain's CDR3 is CSVRGGDGNYNEQFF. CDR3 in DNA: TGCAGCGTTCGGGGCGGGGACGGAAACTACAATGAGCAGTTCTTC.

This clone has only one observation. V and J are TRBV5-1 and TRBJ1-6; 11 bases line up with TRBD1. This CDR3 is built from 18 residues. The germline V gene has CDR1 SGHRS and CDR2 YFSETQ. The V gene end was trimmed by 1 base and the J gene end by 1 base; junction bases not matched to a gene: 4. CDR3 sequence reads: CASSLRTGGSSYNSPLHF. The CDR3 coding sequence is TGCGCCAGCAGCTTGCGGACAGGGGGCAGTTCCTATAATTCACCCCTCCACTTT.

The CDR3 reads CASSLGTSGDYEQYF. In DNA form, the CDR3 reads TGTGCCAGCAGCTTGGGGACTAGCGGGGATTACGAGCAGTACTTC. V is TRBV5-4 and J is TRBJ2-7; 12 nucleotides line up with TRBD2. The V and J ends lost 0 bases and 4 bases, in that order; junction bases with no gene match: 2. Per the germline V gene, CDR1 is SGHNT and CDR2 is YYREEE (reference sequence). The CDR3 sequence is 15 residues long.

This chain connects TRBV28 to TRBJ2-4, with D possibly being TRBD2 (6 bases). Germline values: CDR1 MDHEN, CDR2 SYDVKM. The germline V and J ends were trimmed by 1 base and 13 bases, with 23 bases remaining between them. The CDR3 contains 16 residues. The CDR3 spells CASSLSGGGAGKGQYF. CDR3 bases: TGTGCCAGCAGTTTATCCGGGGGAGGTGCGGGAAAGGGCCAGTACTTC.

This chain uses TRBV18 with TRBJ1-5, with 10 bases matching TRBD1. Germline CDR1 KGHSH, CDR2 LQKENI. The J segment lost 0 bases and the V segment lost 6 bases, leaving 5 bases of the junction unmatched. The CDR3 is 16 residues long. CDR3 DNA sequence: TGTGCCAGCTCCTCAGGACAGGGGGGTAGCAATCAGCCCCAGCATTTT. This gives the protein CASSSGQGGSNQPQHF.

CDR3 loop: CASSELGLTGFTNEQFF. The CDR3 nucleotides read TGTGCCAGCAGTGAATTGGGGCTCACGGGCTTTACAAATGAGCAGTTCTTC. The chain has TRBV25-1 and TRBJ2-1, with D maybe TRBD1 (5 bases). Between the trimmed V and J ends, which lost 1 base and 7 bases, there was a span of 20 bases. Looked up from germline, CDR1 is MGHDK and CDR2 is SYGVNS. This CDR3 spans 17 amino acids.

The V call is TRBV7-3, the J call TRBJ2-2; the match to TRBD2 covers 11 bases. This CDR3 is 16 amino acids long. Germline V gene data show CDR1 as SGHTA and CDR2 as FQGTGA. The V and J ends lost 3 bases and 2 bases, in that order; junction bases with no gene match: 2. The CDR3 sequence: CASSFSGRANTGELFF. CDR3 DNA: TGTGCCAGCAGCTTTAGCGGGAGGGCCAACACCGGGGAGCTGTTTTTT.

This sequence joins TRBV5-1 and TRBJ2-2, with no clear D. Trimming took 0 bases from V and 1 from J, leaving 4 bases between them. CDR1 is SGHRS and CDR2 is YFSETQ in the germline V gene. There are 14 residues in the CDR3. CDR3 sequence (DNA): TGCGCCAGCAGCTTGGCCCTGAACACCGGGGAGCTGTTTTTT. This translates into CASSLALNTGELFF.

The rearrangement links TRBV6-2 or TRBV6-3 to TRBJ2-1; TRBD2 agrees at 7 bases. This CDR3 has 16 amino acids. Looked up from germline, CDR1 is MNHEY and CDR2 is SVGEGT. J gave up 5 bases and V 6 bases, and 13 bases lay outside the gene matches. The CDR3 DNA reads TGTGCCAGCAGCCCTAGTGGCGGGAGAGTCCACAATGAGCAGTTCTTC. As protein: CASSPSGGRVHNEQFF.

This clone was counted a few times. The rearrangement links TRBV7-2 to TRBJ2-2; TRBD2 agrees at 15 bases. The CDR3 covers 17 residues. The germline V gene encodes CDR1 SGHTA and CDR2 FQGNSA. V lost 5 bases and J lost 2; bases outside the gene matches: 3. Here the CDR3 reads CASSLGLAGGNTGELFF. The CDR3 coding sequence is TGTGCCAGCAGCCTGGGACTAGCGGGAGGAAACACCGGGGAGCTGTTTTTT.

V is TRBV3-1 (or the pseudogene TRBV3-2) and J is TRBJ2-7; 9 nucleotides line up with TRBD1. Unmatched junction bases numbered 10, after V lost 3 bases and J lost 4 bases. From germline, CDR1 is LGHDT and CDR2 YNNKEL (reference sequence). The CDR3 totals 16 residues. This CDR3 is CASSQRRTGAVYEQYF. CDR3 DNA: TGTGCCAGCAGCCAGAGGAGGACAGGGGCTGTGTACGAGCAGTACTTC.

This chain links TRBV24-1 with TRBJ2-2; 9 nucleotides match TRBD1. The V gene's germline CDR1 is KGHDR and CDR2 SFDVKD. V lost 2 bases to trimming and J lost 6 bases; unmatched junction nucleotides: 6. CDR3 length equals 16 residues. The CDR3 DNA follows: TGTGCCACCAGTGATTCGGGACAGGGTAATGCCGGGGAGCTGTTTTTT. This encodes CATSDSGQGNAGELFF.